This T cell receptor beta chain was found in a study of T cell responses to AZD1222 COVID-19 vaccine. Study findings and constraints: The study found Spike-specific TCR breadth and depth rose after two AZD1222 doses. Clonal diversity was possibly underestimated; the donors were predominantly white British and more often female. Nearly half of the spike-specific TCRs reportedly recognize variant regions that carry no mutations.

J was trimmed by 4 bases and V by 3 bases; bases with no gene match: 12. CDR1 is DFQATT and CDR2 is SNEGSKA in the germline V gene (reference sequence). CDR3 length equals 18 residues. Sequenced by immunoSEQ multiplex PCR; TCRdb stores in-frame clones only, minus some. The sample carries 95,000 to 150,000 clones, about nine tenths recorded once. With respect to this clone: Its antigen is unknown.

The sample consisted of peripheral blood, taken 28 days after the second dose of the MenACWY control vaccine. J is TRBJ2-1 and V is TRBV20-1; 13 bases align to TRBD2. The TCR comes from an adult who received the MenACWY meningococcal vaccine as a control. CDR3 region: CSASSPSTSGGAYNEQFF. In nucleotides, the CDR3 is TGCAGTGCTAGTTCCCCGAGCACTAGCGGGGGGGCATACAATGAGCAGTTCTTC.